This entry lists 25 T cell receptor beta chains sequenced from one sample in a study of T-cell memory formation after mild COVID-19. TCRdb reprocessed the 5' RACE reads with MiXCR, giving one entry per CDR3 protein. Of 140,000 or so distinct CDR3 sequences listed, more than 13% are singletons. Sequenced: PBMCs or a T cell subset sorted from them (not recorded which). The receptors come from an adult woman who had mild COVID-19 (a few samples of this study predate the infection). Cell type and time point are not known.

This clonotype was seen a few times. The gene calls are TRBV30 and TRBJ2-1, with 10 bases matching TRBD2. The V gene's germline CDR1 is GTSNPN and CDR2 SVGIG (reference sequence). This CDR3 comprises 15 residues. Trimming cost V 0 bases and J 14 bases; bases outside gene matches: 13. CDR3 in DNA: TGTGCCTGGAGTGTAAACCGCGCCTTAAGCGGGGGGGAGTTCTTC. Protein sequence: CAWSVNRALSGGEFF.

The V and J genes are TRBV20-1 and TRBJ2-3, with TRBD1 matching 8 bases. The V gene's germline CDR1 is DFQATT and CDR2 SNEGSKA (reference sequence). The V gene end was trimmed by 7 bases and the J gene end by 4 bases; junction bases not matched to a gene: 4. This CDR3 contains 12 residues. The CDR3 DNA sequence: TGCAGTGGACAGGGGAATCCAGATACGCAGTATTTT. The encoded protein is CSGQGNPDTQYF.

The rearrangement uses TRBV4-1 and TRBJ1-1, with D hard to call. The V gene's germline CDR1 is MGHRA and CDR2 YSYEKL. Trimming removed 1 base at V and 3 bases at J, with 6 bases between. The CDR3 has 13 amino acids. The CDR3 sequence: CASSQVIDTEAFF. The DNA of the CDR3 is TGCGCCAGCAGCCAAGTCATCGACACTGAAGCTTTCTTT.

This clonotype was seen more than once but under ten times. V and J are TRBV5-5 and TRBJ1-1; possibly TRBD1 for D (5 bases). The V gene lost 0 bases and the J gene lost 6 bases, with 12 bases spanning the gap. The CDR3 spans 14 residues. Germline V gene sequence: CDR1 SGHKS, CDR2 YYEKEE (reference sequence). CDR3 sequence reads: CASSLEGPNPEAFF. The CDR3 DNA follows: TGTGCCAGCAGCTTGGAGGGACCCAACCCTGAAGCTTTCTTT.

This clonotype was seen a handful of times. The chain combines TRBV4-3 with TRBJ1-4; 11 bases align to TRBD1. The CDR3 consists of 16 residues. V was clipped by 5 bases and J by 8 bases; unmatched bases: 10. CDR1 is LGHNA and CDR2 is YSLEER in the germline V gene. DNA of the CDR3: TGCGCCAGCAGCTCTAAACTCCGGGACAGGGGGGAAAAACTGTTTTTT. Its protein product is CASSSKLRDRGEKLFF.

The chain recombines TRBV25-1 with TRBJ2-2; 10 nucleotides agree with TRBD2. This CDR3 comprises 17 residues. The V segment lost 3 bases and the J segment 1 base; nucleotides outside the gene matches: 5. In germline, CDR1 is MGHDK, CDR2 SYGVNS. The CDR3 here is CASSDLAGVVNTGELFF. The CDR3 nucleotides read TGTGCCAGCAGTGATCTAGCGGGAGTCGTGAACACCGGGGAGCTGTTTTTT.

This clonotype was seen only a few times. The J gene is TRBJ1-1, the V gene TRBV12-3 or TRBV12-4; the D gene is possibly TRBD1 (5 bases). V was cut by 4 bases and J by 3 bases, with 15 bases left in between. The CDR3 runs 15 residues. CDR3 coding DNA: TGTGCCAGCAGTTCTGGCCAGGGCCCCTACACTGAAGCTTTCTTT. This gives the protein CASSSGQGPYTEAFF.

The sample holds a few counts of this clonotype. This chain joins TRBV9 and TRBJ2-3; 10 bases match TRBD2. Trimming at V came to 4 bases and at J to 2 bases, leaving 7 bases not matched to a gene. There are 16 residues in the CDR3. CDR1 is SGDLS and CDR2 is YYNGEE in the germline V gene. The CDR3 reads CASSLFSGGATDTQYF. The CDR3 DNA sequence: TGTGCCAGCAGCCTCTTCAGCGGGGGGGCCACAGATACGCAGTATTTT.

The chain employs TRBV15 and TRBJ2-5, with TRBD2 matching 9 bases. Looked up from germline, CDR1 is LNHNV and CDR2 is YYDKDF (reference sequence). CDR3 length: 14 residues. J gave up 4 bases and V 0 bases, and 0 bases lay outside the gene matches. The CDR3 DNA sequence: TGTGCCACCAGCAGAGAACTAGCGGGAGAGACCCAGTACTTC. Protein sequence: CATSRELAGETQYF. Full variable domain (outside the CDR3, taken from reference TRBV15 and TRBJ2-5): DAMVIQNPRYQVTQFGKPVTLSCSQTLNHNVMYWYQQKSSQAPKLLFHYYDKDFNNEADTPDNFQSRRPNTSFCFLDIRSPGLGDTAMYLCATSRELAGETQYFGPGTRLLVL.

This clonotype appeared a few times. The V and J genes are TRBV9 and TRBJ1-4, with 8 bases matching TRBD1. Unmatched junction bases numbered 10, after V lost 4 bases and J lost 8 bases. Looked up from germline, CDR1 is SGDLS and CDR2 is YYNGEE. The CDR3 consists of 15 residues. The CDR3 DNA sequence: TGTGCCAGCAGCCCCTGGGGGGCAGGGGGCGAAAAACTGTTTTTT. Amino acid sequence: CASSPWGAGGEKLFF.

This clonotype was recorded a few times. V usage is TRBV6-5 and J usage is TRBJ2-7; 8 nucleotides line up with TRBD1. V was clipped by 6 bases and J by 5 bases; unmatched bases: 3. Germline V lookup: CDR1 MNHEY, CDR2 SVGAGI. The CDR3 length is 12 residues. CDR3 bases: TGTGCCAGCAGGATGACAGGGGACGAGCAGTACTTC. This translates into CASRMTGDEQYF.

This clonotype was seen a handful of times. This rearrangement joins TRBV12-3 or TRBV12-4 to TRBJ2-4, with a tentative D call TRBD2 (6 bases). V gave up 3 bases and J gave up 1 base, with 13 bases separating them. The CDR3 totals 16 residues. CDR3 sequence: CASSFWAGRAKNIQYF. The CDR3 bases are TGTGCCAGCAGTTTCTGGGCGGGGAGGGCCAAAAACATTCAGTACTTC.

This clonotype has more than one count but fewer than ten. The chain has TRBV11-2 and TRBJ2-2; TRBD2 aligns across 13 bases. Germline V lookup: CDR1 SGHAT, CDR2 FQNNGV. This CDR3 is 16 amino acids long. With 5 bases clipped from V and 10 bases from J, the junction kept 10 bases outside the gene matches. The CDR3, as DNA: TGTGCCAGCAGCCCATCCGGGACTAGCGGGATCACGGAGCTGTTTTTT. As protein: CASSPSGTSGITELFF.

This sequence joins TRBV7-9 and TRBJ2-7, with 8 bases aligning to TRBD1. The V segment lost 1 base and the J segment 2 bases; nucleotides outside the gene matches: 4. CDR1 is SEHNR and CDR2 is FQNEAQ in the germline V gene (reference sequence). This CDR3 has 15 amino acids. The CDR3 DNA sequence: TGTGCCAGCAGCTTAGTCGGACAGGGAACCTACGAGCAGTACTTC. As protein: CASSLVGQGTYEQYF.

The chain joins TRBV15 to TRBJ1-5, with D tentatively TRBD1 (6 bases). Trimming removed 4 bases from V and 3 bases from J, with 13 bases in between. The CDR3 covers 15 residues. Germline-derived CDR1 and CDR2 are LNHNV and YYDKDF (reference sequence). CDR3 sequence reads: CATSTQGSSNQPQHF. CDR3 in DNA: TGTGCCACCAGCACCCAGGGGTCCTCCAATCAGCCCCAGCATTTT.

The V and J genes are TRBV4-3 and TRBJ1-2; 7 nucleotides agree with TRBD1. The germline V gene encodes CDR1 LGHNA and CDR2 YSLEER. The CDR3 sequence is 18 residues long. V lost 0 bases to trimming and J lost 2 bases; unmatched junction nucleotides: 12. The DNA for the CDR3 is TGCGCCAGCAGCCAAGATGGAGGGGACAGACGATTCAACTATGGCTACACCTTC. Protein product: CASSQDGGDRRFNYGYTF.

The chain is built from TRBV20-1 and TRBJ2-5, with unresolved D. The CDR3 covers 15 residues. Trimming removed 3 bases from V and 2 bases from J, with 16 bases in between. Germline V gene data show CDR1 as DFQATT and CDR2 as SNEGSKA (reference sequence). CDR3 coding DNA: TGCAGTGCTAGTCCGCAAGAATACGCACAAGAGACCCAGTACTTC. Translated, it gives CSASPQEYAQETQYF.

CDR3 nucleotides: TGTGCCAGTAGTATTCATAGCCGGAGTGAAGCTTTCTTT. The encoded protein is CASSIHSRSEAFF. The rearrangement joins TRBV19 to TRBJ1-1; D unclear. Trimming shortened V by 3 bases and J by 7 bases, and 12 bases separated the two germline ends. Germline lookup yields CDR1 LNHDA and CDR2 SQIVND (reference sequence). The CDR3 runs 13 residues. Using reference TRBV19 and TRBJ1-1 for the parts outside the CDR3, the full variable domain is DGGITQSPKYLFRKEGQNVTLSCEQNLNHDAMYWYRQDPGQGLRLIYYSQIVNDFQKGDIAEGYSVSREKKESFPLTVTSAQKNPTAFYLCASSIHSRSEAFFGQGTRLTVV.

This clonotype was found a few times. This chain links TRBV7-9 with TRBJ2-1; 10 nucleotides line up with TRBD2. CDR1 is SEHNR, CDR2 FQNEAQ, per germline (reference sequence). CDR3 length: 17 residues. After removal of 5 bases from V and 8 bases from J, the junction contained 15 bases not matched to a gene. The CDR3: CASSPRKELAGLHEQFF. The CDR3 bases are TGTGCCAGCAGCCCACGTAAGGAACTAGCGGGACTCCATGAGCAGTTCTTC.

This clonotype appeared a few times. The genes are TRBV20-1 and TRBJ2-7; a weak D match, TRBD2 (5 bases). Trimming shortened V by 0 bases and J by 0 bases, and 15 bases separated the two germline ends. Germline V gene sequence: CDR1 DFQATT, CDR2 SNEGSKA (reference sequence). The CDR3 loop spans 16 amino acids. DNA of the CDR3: TGCAGTGCTAGAGATCTGGAGGTGTTCAGCTCCTACGAGCAGTACTTC. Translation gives CSARDLEVFSSYEQYF.

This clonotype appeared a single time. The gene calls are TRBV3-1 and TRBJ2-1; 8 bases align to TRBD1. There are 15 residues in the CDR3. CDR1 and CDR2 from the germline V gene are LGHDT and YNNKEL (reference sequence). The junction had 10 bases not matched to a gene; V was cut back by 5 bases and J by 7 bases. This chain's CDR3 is CASSTPGGAGNEQFF. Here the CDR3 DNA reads TGTGCCAGCAGCACCCCAGGGGGCGCGGGTAATGAGCAGTTCTTC.

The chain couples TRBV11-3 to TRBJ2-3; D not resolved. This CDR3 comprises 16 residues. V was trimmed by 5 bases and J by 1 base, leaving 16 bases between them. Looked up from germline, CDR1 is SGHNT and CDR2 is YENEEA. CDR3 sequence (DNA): TGTGCCAGCAGCGATGGACCCGAAGAGGGCACAGATACGCAGTATTTT. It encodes CASSDGPEEGTDTQYF.

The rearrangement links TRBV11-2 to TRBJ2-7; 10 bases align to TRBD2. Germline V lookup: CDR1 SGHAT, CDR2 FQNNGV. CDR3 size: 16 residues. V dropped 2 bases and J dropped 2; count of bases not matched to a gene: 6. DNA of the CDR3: TGTGCCAGCAGCTTAAATGGACTAGCGGTAGCCTACGAGCAGTACTTC. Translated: CASSLNGLAVAYEQYF.

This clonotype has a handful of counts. CDR3 residues: CASSYSSRDRGGYTF. CDR3 nucleotide sequence: TGTGCCAGCAGTTACTCGTCCCGGGACAGGGGTGGCTACACCTTC. The rearrangement joins TRBV6-5 to TRBJ1-2; 10 bases map to TRBD1. The trim removed 0 bases at V and 7 bases at J, leaving 5 bases unmatched. Germline V gene data show CDR1 as MNHEY and CDR2 as SVGAGI. The CDR3 runs to 15 residues.

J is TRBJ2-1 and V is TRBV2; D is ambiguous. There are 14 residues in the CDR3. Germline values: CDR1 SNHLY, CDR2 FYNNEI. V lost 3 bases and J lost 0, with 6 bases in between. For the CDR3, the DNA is TGTGCCAGCAGTGATCTGGACTCCTACAATGAGCAGTTCTTC. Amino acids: CASSDLDSYNEQFF.